The clone carrying this T cell receptor (beta chain) was seen many times. The data belong to a study of response to subunit inactivated influenza vaccine. TCRdb fed the RT-PCR reads into MiXCR, producing one record per CDR3 protein. There are some 160,000 distinct CDR3 sequences in the sample; about a tenth occur only once, and approximately 13% lies in the top ten. CDR3 size: 12 residues. With 5 bases removed from V and 5 bases from J, the gap between germline ends came to 9 bases. Germline V lookup: CDR1 DFQATT, CDR2 SNEGSKA (reference sequence). V and J are TRBV20-1 and TRBJ2-2; D might be TRBD1 or TRBD2, each matching 5 bases. Sequences were derived from non-naive T cells sorted from PBMCs, sampled about 40 days after vaccination. This sequence originates from a man in his fifties or sixties who received an inactivated influenza vaccine. This CDR3 reads CSAEGRTGELFF. Here the CDR3 DNA reads TGCAGTGCTGAGGGGCGGACCGGGGAGCTGTTTTTT.